The 23 T cell receptor beta chains below were found in one sample sequenced in a study of tumor and adjacent non-tumor tissue in lung cancer. Three rounds of nested PCR, following a modified ARM-PCR protocol, produced the TCRbeta library. Each CDR3 protein is one row after TCRdb ran MiXCR on the multiplex PCR reads. The table lists 60,000 to 90,000 distinct CDR3 sequences, roughly 70% of them singletons. No cell sorting was done before RNA was extracted from the tissue. The normal lung tissue was taken more than 3 cm from the tumor edge. Sequenced: distant non-tumor lung tissue. The receptors were gathered from a woman aged 45 to 65 with non-small cell lung cancer.

This clonotype appeared a single time. The junction departs from germline at one end; a sequencing error may be responsible. V is TRBV11-3 and J is TRBJ2-1, with D maybe TRBD2 (5 bases). Germline loops: CDR1 SGHNT, CDR2 YENEEA. CDR3 size: 13 residues. CDR3 sequence reads: CASSLVGAREPFF. The CDR3 DNA is TGTGCCAGCAGTTTAGTGGGAGCCCGTGAGCCGTTCTTC. The full variable domain, rest sourced from reference TRBV11-3 and TRBJ2-1, is EAGVVQSPRYKIIEKKQPVAFWCNPISGHNTLYWYLQNLGQGPELLIRYENEEAVDDSQLPKDRFSAERLKGVDSTLKIQPAELGDSAVYLCASSLVGAREPFFGPGTRLTVL.

This chain's CDR3 is CASSTGASIRNQPQHF. The DNA of the CDR3 is TGTGCCAGCAGTACAGGGGCGAGTATACGCAATCAGCCCCAGCATTTT. This chain joins TRBV28 and TRBJ1-5; 7 nucleotides line up with TRBD1. Losses at the gene ends were 5 bases for V and 2 bases for J; bases not matched to a gene: 9. CDR1 and CDR2 (germline): MDHEN, SYDVKM. This CDR3 is 16 amino acids long.

This clonotype was picked up a small number of times. The chain is built from TRBV5-1 and TRBJ2-1; D uncertain. CDR3 length: 13 amino acids. Per the germline V gene, CDR1 is SGHRS and CDR2 is YFSETQ. V lost 0 bases to trimming and J lost 7 bases, with 8 bases between them. The CDR3 DNA sequence: TGCGCCAGCAGCTTGGGGGTGTTGAATGAGCAGTTCTTC. This codes for CASSLGVLNEQFF.

With regard to this clonotype: A read error may explain this, as a much larger clone is one base away. The V gene is TRBV20-1, the J gene TRBJ2-1, with D possibly matching TRBD2 (5 bases). V was trimmed by 4 bases and J by 5 bases, leaving 9 bases between them. The CDR3 loop spans 12 amino acids. Per the germline V gene, CDR1 is DFQATT and CDR2 is SNEGSKA (reference sequence). The CDR3 DNA sequence: TGCAGTGCTAACGGGGTAAACAATGAGCAGTTCTTC. It encodes CSANGVNNEQFF.

Note on this clonotype: Just one base apart from a much larger clone, this may be a read error. The chain recombines TRBV6-2 or TRBV6-3 with TRBJ1-5; TRBD1 matches at 8 bases. This CDR3 region has 17 residues. V shed 6 bases and J 0 bases; nucleotides not matched to a gene: 10. CDR1 is MNHEY and CDR2 is SVGEGT in the germline V gene. Here the CDR3 reads CASRSDRGGYSNQPQHF. The CDR3 DNA follows: TGTGCCAGCAGATCAGACAGGGGCGGTTATAGCAATCAGCCCCAGCATTTT.

The table lists this clonotype with many counts. The rearrangement joins TRBV10-3 to TRBJ2-1; no definite D call. The CDR3 has 11 residues. In germline, CDR1 is ENHRY, CDR2 SYGVKD. V was clipped by 3 bases and J by 9 bases, with 6 bases between them. CDR3 coding DNA: TGTGCCATCAGTGACTCGGGTGAGCAGTTCTTC. Amino acids: CAISDSGEQFF.

In regard to this clonotype: One end of the junction is discordant with germline, which a read error may explain. The J gene is TRBJ1-2, the V gene TRBV10-3; perhaps TRBD1 as D (5 bases). The germline V gene has CDR1 ENHRY and CDR2 SYGVKD. The CDR3 length is 13 residues. CDR3 bases: TGTGCAATCAGCGAGGGGCAAGGCTATAGCTACACCTTC. It is translated as CAISEGQGYSYTF.

There are a few counts of this clonotype. A much larger clone lies a single base off, so this may be a read error. The chain uses TRBV29-1 and TRBJ2-3, with TRBD2 matching 10 bases. Germline CDR1 is SQVTM and CDR2 is ANQGSEA. The V gene end was trimmed by 6 bases and the J gene end by 5 bases; junction bases not matched to a gene: 14. This CDR3 contains 16 residues. CDR3 sequence: CSVIYLAGVVIDTQYF. The DNA for the CDR3 is TGCAGCGTAATATACCTAGCGGGAGTGGTCATAGATACGCAGTATTTT.

This clonotype was counted between two and nine times. J is TRBJ2-1 and V is TRBV7-9; TRBD2 aligns across 7 bases. After removal of 4 bases from V and 0 bases from J, the junction contained 6 bases not matched to a gene. The V gene's germline CDR1 is SEHNR and CDR2 FQNEAQ (reference sequence). This CDR3 is built from 16 residues. The CDR3 loop is CASSWDYQSSYNEQFF. CDR3 bases: TGTGCCAGCAGCTGGGACTACCAAAGCTCCTACAATGAGCAGTTCTTC.

Concerning this clonotype itself: In this CDR3 the conserved last residue, phenylalanine or tryptophan, is missing, so a read error is likely. This chain uses TRBV11-3 with TRBJ2-1; 8 positions match TRBD1. Germline values: CDR1 SGHNT, CDR2 YENEEA. This CDR3 spans 13 amino acids. CDR3 nucleotide sequence: TGTGCCAGCAGCTTAGCAGGGGGCAATAAGCAGTTCCTC. It is translated as CASSLAGGNKQFL.

On this clonotype: A single base separates this from a much larger clone, so it may be a read error. The chain has TRBV29-1 and TRBJ1-1; D gene ambiguous. The CDR3 is 13 residues long. Germline V gives CDR1 SQVTM, CDR2 ANQGSEA. The CDR3 loop reads CSVYHSMKTEAFF. The CDR3 nucleotides read TGCAGCGTTTATCACAGCATGAAGACTGAAGCTTTCTTT. The full variable domain, rest sourced from reference TRBV29-1 and TRBJ1-1, is SAVISQKPSRDICQRGTSLTIQCQVDSQVTMMFWYRQQPGQSLTLIATANQGSEATYESGFVIDKFPISRPNLTFSTLTVSNMSPEDSSIYLCSVYHSMKTEAFFGQGTRLTVV.

In regard to this clonotype: Relative to the germline gene, one junction end is altered; a read error may explain this. The V and J genes are TRBV11-2 and TRBJ2-7, with D maybe TRBD2 (6 bases). Germline assignment: CDR1 SGHAT and CDR2 FQNNGV. CDR3 length: 16 residues. CDR3 sequence reads: CGSSLATCGTYYQQYF. CDR3 DNA sequence: TGTGGCAGCAGCTTAGCGACATGCGGGACTTACTACCAGCAGTACTTC.

As to this clonotype: Being one base from a much bigger clone, this may be a read error. This sequence joins TRBV5-1 and TRBJ1-2, with D maybe TRBD1 (6 bases). CDR1 is SGHRS and CDR2 is YFSETQ in the germline V gene. The CDR3 covers 13 residues. The CDR3 sequence is CASSSWDNYGNTF. DNA for the CDR3: TGCGCCAGCAGCTCCTGGGACAACTATGGCAACACCTTC.

In its sample, this clonotype was seen a few times. A much larger clone sits a single nucleotide away, making a read error possible. The gene calls are TRBV20-1 and TRBJ1-2; D unclear. V gave up 5 bases and J gave up 3 bases, with 16 bases separating them. CDR3 size: 14 residues. Germline-derived CDR1 and CDR2 are DFQATT and SNEGSKA (reference sequence). The CDR3 loop reads CSAHRTGDDYGYTF. CDR3 in DNA: TGCAGTGCTCATCGAACCGGAGATGACTATGGCTACACCTTC.

For this clonotype: An end of the junction differs from the germline gene, which may be a read error. Here the CDR3 reads CSVEGTTNKEQYF. In nucleotides, the CDR3 is TGTAGCGTTGAAGGGACAACTAACAAGGAGCAGTACTTC. The chain has TRBV29-1 and TRBJ2-7; a possible D gene is TRBD1 (6 bases). Germline V gene sequence: CDR1 SQVTM, CDR2 ANQGSEA. The length of the CDR3 is 13 residues.

This clonotype was observed a handful of times. An end of the junction does not agree with germline; a read error may underlie this. The J gene is TRBJ2-1, the V gene TRBV11-1; no clear D. The length of the CDR3 is 13 residues. Germline assignment: CDR1 SGHAT and CDR2 FQDESV (reference sequence). CDR3 sequence reads: CDSSLPPLDEQFF. CDR3 nucleotide sequence: TGTGATAGCAGCTTACCTCCGCTGGATGAACAGTTCTTC. The whole variable domain, filled in from reference TRBV11-1 and TRBJ2-1, reads EAEVAQSPRYKITEKSQAVAFWCDPISGHATLYWYRQILGQGPELLVQFQDESVVDDSQLPKDRFSAERLKGVDSTLKIQPAELGDSAMYLCDSSLPPLDEQFFGPGTRLTVL.

The chain links TRBV2 to TRBJ2-1, with 11 bases lining up with TRBD2. Trimming removed 1 base from V and 0 bases from J; junction bases left unmatched: 5. The CDR3 sequence is 18 residues long. The germline V gene encodes CDR1 SNHLY and CDR2 FYNNEI. The CDR3 nucleotides read TGTGCCAGCAGTGAAGGACTAGCGGGACGAAACTCCTACAATGAGCAGTTCTTC. Translation: CASSEGLAGRNSYNEQFF.

This clonotype was recorded many times. The V gene is TRBV10-3, the J gene TRBJ2-1; TRBD2 agrees at 10 bases. Germline V gene sequence: CDR1 ENHRY, CDR2 SYGVKD. J was trimmed by 5 bases and V by 4 bases; bases with no gene match: 8. CDR3 length: 16 amino acids. In nucleotides, the CDR3 is TGTGCCATCAGTGGCTCTAGCGGGAGTCGCAACAATGAGCAGTTCTTC. Translating it yields CAISGSSGSRNNEQFF.

About this clonotype itself: One junction end does not reproduce the germline sequence, and a read error may be involved. This chain joins TRBV13 and TRBJ2-5; 7 nucleotides agree with TRBD2. This CDR3 has 15 residues. Germline lookup yields CDR1 PRHDT and CDR2 FYEKMQ (reference sequence). The CDR3 region has the DNA TGTACCAGCAGCTTAAGACTGGCGGGAGTAGGGACCCAGTACTTC. This codes for CTSSLRLAGVGTQYF.

About this clonotype itself: It is likely a read error, because the conserved phenylalanine at the end of the CDR3 is missing. V is TRBV5-4 and J is TRBJ2-7; the match to TRBD1 covers 12 bases. Germline lookup yields CDR1 SGHNT and CDR2 YYREEE (reference sequence). This CDR3 is 14 amino acids long. V dropped 4 bases and J dropped 10; count of bases not matched to a gene: 9. CDR3 sequence: CASSQGQGAVEQYI. Here the CDR3 DNA reads TGTGCCAGCAGCCAGGGACAGGGGGCCGTCGAACAGTACATC.

Of note for this clonotype: Germline is not matched at one junction end, which may reflect a read error. V gene TRBV11-2 combines with J gene TRBJ2-2, with D tentatively TRBD2 (5 bases). The CDR3 totals 17 residues. Germline CDR1 and CDR2: SGHAT and FQNNGV. The CDR3, as DNA: TGTGCCAGCCGCTTATCGCGCGTCCTGGAGCCCCCCGGGGAACTGTTTTTT. Translating gives CASRLSRVLEPPGELFF.

A note on this clonotype: This may be a read error, as it is one base from a much larger clone. This chain connects TRBV20-1 to TRBJ2-4, with TRBD2 identical over 11 bases. This CDR3 has 15 amino acids. The V gene's germline CDR1 is DFQATT and CDR2 SNEGSKA (reference sequence). As DNA, the CDR3 is TGCGGTGCTAGTTCGCTAGCGGGGGGACGAAACATTCAGTACTTC. It is translated as CGASSLAGGRNIQYF.

As concerns this clonotype: Since no conserved phenylalanine or tryptophan closes the CDR3, a read error is the likely cause. This chain connects TRBV20-1 to TRBJ1-5; D uncertain. Germline lookup yields CDR1 DFQATT and CDR2 SNEGSKA (reference sequence). The CDR3 extends over 13 amino acids. As DNA, the CDR3 is TGCAGTGCTAGAAGGGATAGCAACCAGCCCCAGCATCTT. Protein product: CSARRDSNQPQHL.